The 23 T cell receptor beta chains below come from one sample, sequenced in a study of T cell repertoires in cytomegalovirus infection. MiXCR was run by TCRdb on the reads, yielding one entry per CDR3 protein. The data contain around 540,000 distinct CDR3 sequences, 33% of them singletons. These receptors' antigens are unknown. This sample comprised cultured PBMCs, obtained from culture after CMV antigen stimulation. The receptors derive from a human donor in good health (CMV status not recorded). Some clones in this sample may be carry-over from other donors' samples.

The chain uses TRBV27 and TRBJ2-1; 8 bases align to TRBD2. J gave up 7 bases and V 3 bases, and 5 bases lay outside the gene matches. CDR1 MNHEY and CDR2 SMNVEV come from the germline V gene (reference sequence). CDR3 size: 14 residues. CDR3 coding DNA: TGTGCCAGCAGTTTTGCGCTAGCGGGTAATGAGCAGTTCTTC. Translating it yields CASSFALAGNEQFF.

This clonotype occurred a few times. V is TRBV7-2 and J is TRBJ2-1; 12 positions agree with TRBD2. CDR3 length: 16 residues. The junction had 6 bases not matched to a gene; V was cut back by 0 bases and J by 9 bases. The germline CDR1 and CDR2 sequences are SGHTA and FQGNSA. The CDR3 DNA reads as TGTGCCAGCAGCTTAGCGACTAGCGGGAGACGAAGTGAGCAGTTCTTC. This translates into CASSLATSGRRSEQFF.

Here the CDR3 DNA reads TGTGCCAGCAGCCGGGCTGTCGGGGGAAACACTGAAGCTTTCTTT. Its translation is CASSRAVGGNTEAFF. This chain links TRBV7-2 with TRBJ1-1; D perhaps matches TRBD1 (5 bases). The germline V gene has CDR1 SGHTA and CDR2 FQGNSA. This CDR3 region has 15 residues. V lost 5 bases and J 2 bases, leaving 15 bases between the germline ends.

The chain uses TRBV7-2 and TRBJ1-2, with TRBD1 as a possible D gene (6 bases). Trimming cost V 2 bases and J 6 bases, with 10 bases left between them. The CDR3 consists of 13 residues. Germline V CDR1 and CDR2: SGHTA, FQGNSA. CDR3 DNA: TGTGCCAGCAGCTTATCGGGGGCCCATGGCTACACCTTC. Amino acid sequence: CASSLSGAHGYTF.

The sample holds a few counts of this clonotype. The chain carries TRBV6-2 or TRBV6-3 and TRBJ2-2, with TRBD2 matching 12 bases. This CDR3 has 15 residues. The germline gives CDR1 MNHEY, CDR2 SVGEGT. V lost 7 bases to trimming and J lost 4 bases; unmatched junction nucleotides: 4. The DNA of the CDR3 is TGTGCCAGCAACGGACTAGCGGGGAGCACCGGGGAGCTGTTTTTT. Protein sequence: CASNGLAGSTGELFF.

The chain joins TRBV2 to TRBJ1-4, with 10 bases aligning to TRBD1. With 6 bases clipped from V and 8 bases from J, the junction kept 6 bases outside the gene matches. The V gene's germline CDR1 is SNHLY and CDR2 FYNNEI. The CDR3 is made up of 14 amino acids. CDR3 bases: TGTGCCAGCAGCTGGGACAGGGGACAAGAAAAACTGTTTTTT. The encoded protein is CASSWDRGQEKLFF. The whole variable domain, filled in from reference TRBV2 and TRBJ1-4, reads EPEVTQTPSHQVTQMGQEVILRCVPISNHLYFYWYRQILGQKVEFLVSFYNNEISEKSEIFDDQFSVERPDGSNFTLKIRSTKLEDSAMYFCASSWDRGQEKLFFGSGTQLSVL.

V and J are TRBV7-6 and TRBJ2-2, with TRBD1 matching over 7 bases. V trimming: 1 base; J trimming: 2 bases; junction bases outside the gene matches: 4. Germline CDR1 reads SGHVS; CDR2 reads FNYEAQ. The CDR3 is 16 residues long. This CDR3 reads CASSLVPGGNTGELFF. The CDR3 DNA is TGTGCCAGCAGCTTAGTCCCAGGGGGAAACACCGGGGAGCTGTTTTTT.

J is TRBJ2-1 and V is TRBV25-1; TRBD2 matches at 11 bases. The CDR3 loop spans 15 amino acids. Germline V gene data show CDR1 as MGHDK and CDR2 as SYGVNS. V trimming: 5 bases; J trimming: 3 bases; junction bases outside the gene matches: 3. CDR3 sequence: CASSITSGSYNEQFF. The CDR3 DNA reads TGTGCCAGCAGTATAACTAGCGGGAGCTACAATGAGCAGTTCTTC.

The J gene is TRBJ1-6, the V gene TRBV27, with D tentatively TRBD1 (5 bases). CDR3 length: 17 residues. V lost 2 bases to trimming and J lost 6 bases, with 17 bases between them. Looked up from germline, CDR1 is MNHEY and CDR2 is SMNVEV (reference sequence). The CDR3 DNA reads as TGTGCCAGCAGTTTAAGGTTGGGGGTGATACCTAATTCACCCCTCCACTTT. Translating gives CASSLRLGVIPNSPLHF.

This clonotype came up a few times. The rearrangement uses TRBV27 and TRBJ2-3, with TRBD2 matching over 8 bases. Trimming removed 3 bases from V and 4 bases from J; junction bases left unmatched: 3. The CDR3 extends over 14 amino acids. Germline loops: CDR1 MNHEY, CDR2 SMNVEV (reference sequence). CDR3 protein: CASSLTSAADTQYF. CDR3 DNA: TGTGCCAGCAGTTTGACTAGCGCCGCAGATACGCAGTATTTT.

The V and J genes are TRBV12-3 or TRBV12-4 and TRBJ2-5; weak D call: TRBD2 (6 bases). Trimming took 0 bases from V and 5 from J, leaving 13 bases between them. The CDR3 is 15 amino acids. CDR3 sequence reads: CASSLALGAGETQYF. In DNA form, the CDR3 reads TGTGCCAGCAGTTTAGCTCTAGGGGCGGGGGAGACCCAGTACTTC.

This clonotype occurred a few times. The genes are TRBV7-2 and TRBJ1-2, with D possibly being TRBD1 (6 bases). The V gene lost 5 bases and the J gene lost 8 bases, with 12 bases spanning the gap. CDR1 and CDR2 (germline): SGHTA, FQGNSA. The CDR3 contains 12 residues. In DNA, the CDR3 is TGTGCCAGCAGCCTGAGGGGGGACGGCTACACCTTC. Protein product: CASSLRGDGYTF.

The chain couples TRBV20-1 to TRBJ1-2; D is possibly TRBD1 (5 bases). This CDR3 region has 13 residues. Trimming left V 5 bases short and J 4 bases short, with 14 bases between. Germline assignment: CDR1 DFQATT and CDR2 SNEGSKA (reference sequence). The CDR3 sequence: CSAGGGAAYGYTF. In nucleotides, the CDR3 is TGCAGTGCTGGGGGAGGGGCCGCCTATGGCTACACCTTC.

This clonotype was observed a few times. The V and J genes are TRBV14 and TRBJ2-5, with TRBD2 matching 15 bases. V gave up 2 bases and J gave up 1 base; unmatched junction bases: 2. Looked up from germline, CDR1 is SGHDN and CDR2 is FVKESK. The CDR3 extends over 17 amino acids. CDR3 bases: TGTGCCAGCAGCCAAAGGACTAGCGGGAGGGGCCAAGAGACCCAGTACTTC. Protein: CASSQRTSGRGQETQYF.

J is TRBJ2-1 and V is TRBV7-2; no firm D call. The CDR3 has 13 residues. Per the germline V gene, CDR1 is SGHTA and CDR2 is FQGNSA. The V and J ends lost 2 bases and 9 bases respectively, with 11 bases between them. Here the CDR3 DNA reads TGTGCCAGCAGCTTATTCGAGTTGGCTGAGCAGTTCTTC. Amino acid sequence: CASSLFELAEQFF.

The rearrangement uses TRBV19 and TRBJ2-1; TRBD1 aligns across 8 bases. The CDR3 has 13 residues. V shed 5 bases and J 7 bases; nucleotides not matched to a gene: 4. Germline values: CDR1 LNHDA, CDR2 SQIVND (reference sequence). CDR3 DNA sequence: TGTGCCAGTAGTCTCACAGGGGGGAATGAGCAGTTCTTC. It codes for CASSLTGGNEQFF.

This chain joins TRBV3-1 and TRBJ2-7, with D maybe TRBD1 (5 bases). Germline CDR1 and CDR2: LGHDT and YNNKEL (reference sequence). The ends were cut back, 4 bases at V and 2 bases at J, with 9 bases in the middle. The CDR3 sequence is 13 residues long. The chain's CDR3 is CASSPTETYEQYF. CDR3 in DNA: TGTGCCAGCAGCCCGACAGAAACCTACGAGCAGTACTTC.

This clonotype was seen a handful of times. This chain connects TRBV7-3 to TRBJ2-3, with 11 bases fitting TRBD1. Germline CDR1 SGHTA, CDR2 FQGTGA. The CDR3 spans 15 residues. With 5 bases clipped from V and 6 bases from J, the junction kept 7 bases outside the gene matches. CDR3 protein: CASSRSGTGGDTQYF. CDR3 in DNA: TGTGCCAGCAGCCGTTCCGGGACAGGGGGGGATACGCAGTATTTT.

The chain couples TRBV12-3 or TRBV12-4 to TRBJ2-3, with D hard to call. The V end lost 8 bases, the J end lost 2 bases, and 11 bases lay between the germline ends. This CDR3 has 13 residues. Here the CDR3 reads CASAFGITDTQYF. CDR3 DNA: TGTGCCAGCGCGTTCGGTATCACAGATACGCAGTATTTT.

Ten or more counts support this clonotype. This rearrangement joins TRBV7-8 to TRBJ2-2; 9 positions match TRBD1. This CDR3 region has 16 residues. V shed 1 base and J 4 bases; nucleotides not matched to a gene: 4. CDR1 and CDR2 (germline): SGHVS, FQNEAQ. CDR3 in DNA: TGTGCCAGCAGCTTAGGGGGACAGGGAAGCACCGGGGAGCTGTTTTTT. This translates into CASSLGGQGSTGELFF.

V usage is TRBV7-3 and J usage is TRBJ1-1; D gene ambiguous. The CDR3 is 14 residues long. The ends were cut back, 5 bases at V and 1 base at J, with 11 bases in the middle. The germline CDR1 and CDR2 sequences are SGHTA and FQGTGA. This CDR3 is CASSSDGRNTEAFF. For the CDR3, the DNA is TGTGCCAGCAGCAGCGACGGTAGGAACACTGAAGCTTTCTTT.

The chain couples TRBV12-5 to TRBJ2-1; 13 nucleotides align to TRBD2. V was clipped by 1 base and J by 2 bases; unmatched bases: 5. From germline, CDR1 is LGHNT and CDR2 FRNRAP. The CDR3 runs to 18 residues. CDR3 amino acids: CASGLGGLAGATYNEQFF. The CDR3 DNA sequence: TGTGCTAGTGGTTTGGGTGGACTAGCGGGAGCCACCTACAATGAGCAGTTCTTC.

Here the CDR3 DNA reads TGTGCCAGCAGCGTAGTCCCCGGGAGAGAAGAGACCCAGTACTTC. Translating gives CASSVVPGREETQYF. V gene TRBV9 combines with J gene TRBJ2-5; tentatively, D is TRBD2 (6 bases). Trimming stripped 0 bases from V and 3 bases from J, with 12 bases between. Germline V gives CDR1 SGDLS, CDR2 YYNGEE. The CDR3 length is 15 residues. Full variable domain (missing parts from reference TRBV9 and TRBJ2-5): DSGVTQTPKHLITATGQRVTLRCSPRSGDLSVYWYQQSLDQGLQFLIQYYNGEERAKGNILERFSAQQFPDLHSELNLSSLELGDSALYFCASSVVPGREETQYFGPGTRLLVL.